This T cell receptor (beta chain) was observed in a study of T cells in Graves' hyperthyroidism and ophthalmopathy. The sample holds many counts of this clonotype. The antigen is unknown. The source material, RNA transcripts, was used to amplify TCR beta CDR3 regions. Researchers ran a first-round RT-PCR on the TCR CDR3 using the HTBI primer set. TCRdb recomputed calls from the multiplex PCR reads with MiXCR, one row per CDR3 protein. The profile covers under 300,000 distinct CDR3 sequences, with roughly 15% appearing a single time and roughly 8.5% taken by the ten largest. V lost 2 bases and J lost 4; bases outside the gene matches: 6. The CDR3 sequence is 16 residues long. Germline CDR1 and CDR2: SQVTM and ANQGSEA. With a duration under 2 months, the hyperthyroidism was newly diagnosed in patients aged 18 to 65. Findings and caveats of the study: Blood held most thyroid clonotypes expanded above 0.001 frequency.

The specimen sequenced was blood. The clonotype originates from a woman in her twenties or thirties with Graves' hyperthyroidism that later progressed to Graves' ophthalmopathy. This rearrangement joins TRBV29-1 to TRBJ2-1, with TRBD2 identical over 12 bases. The CDR3 region has the DNA TGCAGCGTTGAAAGGGCTAGCGGGAGGGGTTACAATGAGCAGTTCTTC. Translated: CSVERASGRGYNEQFF.